Listed below are T cell receptor beta chains from one sample, sequenced in a study of T cells in Graves' hyperthyroidism and ophthalmopathy. TCRdb independently ran MiXCR on the multiplex PCR reads; one entry per CDR3 protein. The sample comprises 500,000 to 600,000 distinct CDR3 sequences, roughly 50% of which are singletons, and more than 7.5% rests with the top ten. The sample comprised peripheral blood or thyroid tissue (not recorded which). Receptors originate from a woman aged 18-35 years with Graves' hyperthyroidism. The CDR3 runs from the conserved cysteine through the conserved F or W. The order of the fields is V gene, J gene, CDR3 protein.

TRBV7-9	TRBJ2-7	CASSLGPLFHEQYF
TRBV7-2	TRBJ2-7	CASSEPGQGALAGPMGEQYF
TRBV24-1	TRBJ2-5	CATSALTPERKTQYF
TRBV19	TRBJ1-4	CASSSGQRREKLFF
TRBV29-1	TRBJ2-2	CSVEGSTGELFF
TRBV4-3	TRBJ2-5	CASSQPIKGRDQETQYF
TRBV7-3	TRBJ2-1	CASSFVGNEQFF
TRBV7-6	TRBJ1-2	CASSHWTGAGYTF
TRBV7-2	TRBJ1-3	CASSDSGPSGNTIYF
TRBV9	TRBJ2-7	CASSLPGPVRTEQYF
TRBV10-3	TRBJ2-5	CASSPWPPVPETQYF
TRBV29-1	TRBJ1-2	CSVEVDGDGYTF
TRBV7-9	TRBJ1-4	CATSGGGTNEKLFF
TRBV4-3	TRBJ1-5	CASSQDGAGGGKPQHF
TRBV2	-	CASKTGGGDEQFF
TRBV7-6	TRBJ2-2	CASSAWTSGNTGELFF
TRBV2	TRBJ1-6	CASKDRGEMGPLHF
TRBV7-3	TRBJ2-7	CASSLTGAGNEQYF
TRBV11-3	TRBJ2-2	CASSPDRLRELFF
TRBV25-1	TRBJ2-2	CASSGPAEGAGGTGELFF
TRBV12-3/TRBV12-4	TRBJ1-2	CASSTIQTGNNYGYTF
TRBV2	TRBJ1-1	CASTVAGTNTEAFF
TRBV7-9	TRBJ1-1	CASRRDSEFTEAFF
TRBV30	TRBJ2-7	CAWMRESYEQYF
TRBV7-9	TRBJ2-2	CASSLTGADGELLF
TRBV2	TRBJ1-1	CASRAPIMNTEAFF
TRBV20-1	TRBJ2-7	CSARPRGLAGGPFPYEQYF
TRBV7-9	TRBJ2-3	CASTHGWTTSGSADTQYF
TRBV15	TRBJ2-1	CATSRFISNEQFF
TRBV4-2	TRBJ1-5	CASSQEGTSNQPQHF
TRBV29-1	TRBJ2-6	CSLGQLGANVLTF
TRBV15	TRBJ1-4	CATSRDEKLFF
TRBV7-9	TRBJ2-7	CASSPIRGEGEQYF
TRBV12-5	TRBJ2-7	CASGLFLAEISYEQYF
TRBV24-1	TRBJ2-7	CATSAYRPLLDF
TRBV29-1	TRBJ2-7	CSVRVASGSYEQYF
TRBV7-2	TRBJ1-1	CASSLAVLQGGYTEAFF
TRBV20-1	TRBJ2-5	CSADGGLSQETQYF